Listed here are 20 T cell receptor beta chains from one sample, sequenced in a study of blood T cell repertoires in COVID-19. Sequencing used immunoSEQ multiplex PCR; TCRdb keeps in-frame clones, though not all of them. The sample has around 100,000 clones; more than 75% are singletons. Sequencing was done on a sample of peripheral blood. Source of these receptors: a human donor in a cohort sampled during active COVID-19.

This clone came up once. The V and J genes are TRBV15 and TRBJ2-3; 9 bases are shared with TRBD1. The J segment lost 5 bases and the V segment lost 0 bases, leaving 18 bases of the junction unmatched. The CDR3 runs to 20 residues. The V gene's germline CDR1 is LNHNV and CDR2 YYDKDF (reference sequence). This CDR3 is CATSRDRRGPGTGKGDTQYF. CDR3 nucleotides: TGTGCCACCAGCAGAGATCGTCGAGGACCCGGGACAGGGAAAGGAGATACGCAGTATTTT.

The chain has TRBV7-9 and TRBJ2-5, with 7 bases that match TRBD2. The CDR3 is 12 residues long. V was pared by 4 bases and J by 5 bases, with 1 base of the junction left unmatched. Germline V lookup: CDR1 SEHNR, CDR2 FQNEAQ (reference sequence). The CDR3 DNA reads TGTGCCAGCAGCTACGGGGGGGAGACCCAGTACTTC. Amino acid sequence: CASSYGGETQYF.

The rearrangement uses TRBV12-5 and TRBJ1-6; 8 bases fit TRBD1. Unmatched junction bases numbered 4, after V lost 5 bases and J lost 10 bases. The CDR3 sequence is 13 residues long. Germline loops: CDR1 LGHNT, CDR2 FRNRAP. CDR3 in amino acids: CASGDRGGSPLHF. Written as DNA, the CDR3 is TGTGCTAGTGGTGACAGGGGAGGGTCACCCCTCCACTTT.

J is TRBJ1-2 and V is TRBV3-1 (or the pseudogene TRBV3-2); TRBD1 matches at 7 bases. This CDR3 contains 13 residues. J was trimmed by 9 bases and V by 3 bases; bases with no gene match: 7. The germline V gene has CDR1 LGHDT and CDR2 YNNKEL (reference sequence). CDR3: CASSQGQLVSYTF. CDR3 coding DNA: TGTGCCAGCAGCCAGGGACAGCTTGTCAGCTACACCTTC.

CDR3 residues: CASSHRGSYNEQFF. The CDR3 nucleotides are TGCGCCAGCAGCCACAGGGGCTCCTACAATGAGCAGTTCTTC. The rearrangement joins TRBV4-3 to TRBJ2-1, with a tentative D call TRBD1 (6 bases). The CDR3 covers 14 residues. Looked up from germline, CDR1 is LGHNA and CDR2 is YSLEER. V was clipped by 3 bases and J by 0 bases, with 6 bases between them.

The chain has TRBV3-1 (or the pseudogene TRBV3-2) and TRBJ1-4; TRBD1 matches 10 bases. The germline V gene has CDR1 LGHDT and CDR2 YNNKEL (reference sequence). J was trimmed by 7 bases and V by 4 bases; bases with no gene match: 9. This CDR3 comprises 16 residues. CDR3 in amino acids: CASSLRTGGTGEKLFF. Written as DNA, the CDR3 is TGTGCCAGCAGCCTCCGGACAGGGGGAACAGGTGAAAAACTGTTTTTT.

V usage is TRBV19 and J usage is TRBJ1-3, with a possible D match to TRBD1 (5 bases). Trimming stripped 6 bases from V and 0 bases from J, with 9 bases between. CDR3 length equals 14 residues. Per the germline V gene, CDR1 is LNHDA and CDR2 is SQIVND (reference sequence). In DNA form, the CDR3 reads TGTGCCAGTAGGACAGTCTTCTCTGGAAACACCATATATTTT. Translation: CASRTVFSGNTIYF. Looking up the rest from reference TRBV19 and TRBJ1-3 gives the full variable domain: DGGITQSPKYLFRKEGQNVTLSCEQNLNHDAMYWYRQDPGQGLRLIYYSQIVNDFQKGDIAEGYSVSREKKESFPLTVTSAQKNPTAFYLCASRTVFSGNTIYFGEGSWLTVV.

To note about this clone: Other DNA sequences from this sample encode an identical CDR3 as well. J is TRBJ1-1 and V is TRBV12-3 or TRBV12-4; unclear D gene. Trimming stripped 3 bases from V and 2 bases from J, with 7 bases between. The length of the CDR3 is 13 residues. CDR3 region: CASSFSGNTEAFF. CDR3 nucleotides: TGTGCCAGCAGTTTCTCAGGAAACACTGAAGCTTTCTTT.

The chain links TRBV4-3 to TRBJ2-5; no clear D. CDR1 and CDR2 (germline): LGHNA, YSLEER. This CDR3 comprises 13 residues. V was clipped by 1 base and J by 4 bases, with 7 bases between them. CDR3 in amino acids: CASSQGGVETQYF. DNA for the CDR3: TGCGCCAGCAGCCAAGGAGGCGTAGAGACCCAGTACTTC.

The chain joins TRBV2 to TRBJ2-7; no clear D gene. From germline, CDR1 is SNHLY and CDR2 FYNNEI. The CDR3 totals 11 residues. The V and J ends lost 6 bases and 6 bases respectively, with 9 bases between them. DNA for the CDR3: TGTGCCAGCAGCGAATACGGCGAGCAGTACTTC. Amino acids: CASSEYGEQYF.

The J gene is TRBJ2-2, the V gene TRBV9; 8 nucleotides line up with TRBD2. The germline CDR1 and CDR2 sequences are SGDLS and YYNGEE. V was clipped by 4 bases and J by 4 bases; unmatched bases: 6. CDR3 length equals 15 residues. Here the CDR3 reads CASSPSGGFTGELFF. In nucleotides, the CDR3 is TGTGCCAGCAGCCCAAGCGGGGGCTTCACCGGGGAGCTGTTTTTT. Based on the CDR3 plus reference TRBV9 and TRBJ2-2, the full variable domain is DSGVTQTPKHLITATGQRVTLRCSPRSGDLSVYWYQQSLDQGLQFLIQYYNGEERAKGNILERFSAQQFPDLHSELNLSSLELGDSALYFCASSPSGGFTGELFFGEGSRLTVL.

This chain joins TRBV11-2 and TRBJ2-1, with D unresolved. The V and J ends lost 7 bases and 3 bases respectively, with 19 bases between them. Germline CDR1 and CDR2: SGHAT and FQNNGV. The CDR3 is 16 residues long. Here the CDR3 DNA reads TGTGCCAGCACTCTAACTGGGCTTCTCTACTACAATGAGCAGTTCTTC. Protein sequence: CASTLTGLLYYNEQFF.

The chain employs TRBV7-2 and TRBJ2-3; TRBD1 aligns across 7 bases. Germline lookup yields CDR1 SGHTA and CDR2 FQGNSA. V shed 4 bases and J 6 bases; nucleotides not matched to a gene: 16. This CDR3 is 17 amino acids long. As DNA, the CDR3 is TGTGCCAGCAGCTCCTCATGGCCGGGTCCCAGGGGGGATACGCAGTATTTT. Its protein is CASSSSWPGPRGDTQYF.

V and J are TRBV14 and TRBJ2-1, with 7 bases that match TRBD2. The CDR3 totals 16 residues. Germline trimming cut 1 base from V and 2 bases from J; bases unmatched to any gene: 5. Germline CDR1 and CDR2: SGHDN and FVKESK. CDR3 nucleotide sequence: TGTGCCAGCAGCCAAGCGGCGGGAGCCCCCTACAATGAGCAGTTCTTC. Its protein is CASSQAAGAPYNEQFF.

The rearrangement joins TRBV6-5 to TRBJ1-6, with 8 positions matching TRBD1. V shed 0 bases and J 8 bases; nucleotides not matched to a gene: 3. Germline V gives CDR1 MNHEY, CDR2 SVGAGI. CDR3 size: 15 residues. CDR3 sequence: CASSYSGQGDSPLHF. CDR3 nucleotides: TGTGCCAGCAGTTACTCCGGACAGGGCGATTCACCCCTCCACTTT.

The chain links TRBV7-9 to TRBJ1-2; D is unresolved. The V gene lost 5 bases and the J gene lost 2 bases, with 12 bases spanning the gap. This CDR3 region has 14 residues. Germline CDR1 and CDR2: SEHNR and FQNEAQ (reference sequence). This CDR3 reads CASSIWTGNYGYTF. DNA for the CDR3: TGTGCCAGCAGCATCTGGACGGGAAACTATGGCTACACCTTC.

The V and J genes are TRBV7-8 and TRBJ2-7; 10 nucleotides match TRBD1. CDR1 SGHVS and CDR2 FQNEAQ come from the germline V gene. The CDR3 totals 14 residues. After removal of 4 bases from V and 6 bases from J, the junction contained 6 bases not matched to a gene. Here the CDR3 reads CASSSGQGWSEQYF. In nucleotides, the CDR3 is TGTGCCAGCAGCTCGGGACAGGGGTGGTCCGAGCAGTACTTC.

This chain uses TRBV3-1 (or the pseudogene TRBV3-2) with TRBJ2-1; 14 bases map to TRBD2. Trimming at V came to 4 bases and at J to 2 bases, leaving 4 bases not matched to a gene. From germline, CDR1 is LGHDT and CDR2 YNNKEL (reference sequence). This CDR3 is 17 amino acids long. The CDR3 protein is CASSLGLAGGPYNEQFF. The DNA for the CDR3 is TGTGCCAGCAGCCTCGGACTAGCGGGGGGCCCCTACAATGAGCAGTTCTTC.

The chain recombines TRBV3-1 (or the pseudogene TRBV3-2) with TRBJ2-7; TRBD2 is a possible D gene (5 bases). With 5 bases removed from V and 3 bases from J, the gap between germline ends came to 14 bases. Germline CDR1 LGHDT, CDR2 YNNKEL (reference sequence). The CDR3 is 14 residues long. CDR3 nucleotides: TGTGCCAGCAGCGCCCGGGATCACGGCTACGAGCAGTACTTC. This translates into CASSARDHGYEQYF.

The chain is built from TRBV5-1 and TRBJ1-2; possibly TRBD1 for D (6 bases). V lost 0 bases to trimming and J lost 4 bases, with 16 bases between them. The CDR3 length is 16 residues. Germline V CDR1 and CDR2: SGHRS, YFSETQ. The CDR3 reads CASSLESIQGIYGYTF. CDR3 nucleotides: TGCGCCAGCAGCTTGGAATCGATTCAGGGGATCTATGGCTACACCTTC.